A selection of T cell receptor beta chains follows, all from one sample in a study of regulatory T cells in long-lasting Graves disease. TCRdb processed the multiplex PCR reads anew with MiXCR; each CDR3 protein has one entry. Of some 320,000 distinct CDR3 sequences in the sample, 18% are singletons; the top ten hold about 39%. The material was peripheral blood mononuclear cells (PBMCs), obtained at new diagnosis, from a patient treated with antithyroid drugs. Receptor source: a female donor with Graves disease. Each CDR3 is given with its conserved first and last residue. D genes are given only for firm matches. Clone size is given for some rows only: seen once, a few or many times, or a class if the clone is expanded.

d_call j_call clone_size v_call cdr3_aa cdr3_nt
TRBD1 TRBJ1-6 many TRBV6-1 CASSSDRVNSPLHF TGTGCCAGCAGCTCCGACAGGGTCAATTCACCCCTCCACTTT
TRBD1 TRBJ1-6 - TRBV7-6 CASSSGTGESSPLHF TGTGCCAGCAGCTCCGGGACAGGGGAAAGTTCACCCCTCCACTTT
- TRBJ2-1 many TRBV6-1 CASSMGLGGYNEQFF TGTGCCAGCAGTATGGGACTCGGAGGCTACAATGAGCAGTTCTTC
TRBD2 TRBJ2-7 many TRBV30 CASGTRTYEQYF TGTGCCTCCGGGACTAGAACGTACGAGCAGTACTTC
TRBD2 TRBJ2-1 - TRBV19 CASSITGGGNEQFF TGTGCCAGTAGTATAACGGGAGGGGGCAATGAGCAGTTCTTC
- TRBJ2-3 many TRBV24-1 CATSDPGGTDTQYF TGTGCCACCAGTGATCCCGGGGGCACAGATACGCAGTATTTT
- TRBJ2-1 many TRBV11-2 CASSFVQGRVMVTEQFF TGTGCCAGCAGCTTCGTGCAGGGCCGGGTGATGGTAACTGAGCAGTTCTTC
- TRBJ2-1 - TRBV7-9 CASSLAFGAPSYNEQFF TGTGCCAGCAGCTTAGCGTTCGGAGCTCCGTCATACAATGAGCAGTTCTTC
- TRBJ1-1 - TRBV2 CASSAFQEGTEAFF TGTGCCAGCAGTGCCTTTCAGGAGGGCACTGAAGCTTTCTTT
- TRBJ1-6 few TRBV6-1 CASSPDRTGSPLHF TGTGCCAGCAGCCCCGATCGGACCGGTTCACCCCTCCACTTT
TRBD2 TRBJ2-2 many TRBV11-2 CASSNGLAGETGELFF TGTGCCAGCAGCAATGGACTAGCGGGAGAAACCGGGGAGCTGTTTTTT
TRBD1 TRBJ1-1 many TRBV12-3/TRBV12-4 CASRATGGTEAFF TGTGCCAGCAGAGCGACAGGGGGCACTGAAGCTTTCTTT
- TRBJ2-1 many TRBV18 CASSPPRGSGNNEQFF TGTGCCAGCTCACCACCTCGTGGGTCAGGGAACAATGAGCAGTTCTTC
- TRBJ2-1 many TRBV7-9 CASSTGTHYNEQFF TGTGCCAGCAGCACAGGGACCCATTACAATGAGCAGTTCTTC
TRBD2 TRBJ2-3 many TRBV9 CASSASGSGVNTQYF TGTGCCAGCAGCGCGAGCGGGAGTGGTGTAAATACGCAGTATTTT
- TRBJ1-1 many TRBV28 CASSLKLGTSTEAFF TGTGCCAGCAGTTTGAAGTTAGGGACATCAACTGAAGCTTTCTTT
TRBD1 TRBJ2-5 many TRBV18 CASSPSGTGGRQETQYF TGTGCCAGCTCACCCTCCGGGACAGGGGGCCGTCAAGAGACCCAGTACTTC
- TRBJ1-1 many TRBV5-1 CASSIGPGSYEAFF TGCGCCAGCAGCATAGGCCCGGGGAGCTATGAAGCTTTCTTT
- TRBJ1-1 many TRBV30 CAWNRGFEAFF TGTGCCTGGAATCGGGGGTTTGAAGCTTTCTTT
TRBD1 TRBJ2-1 - TRBV30 CAWSVLGTGDNEQFF TGTGCCTGGAGTGTACTTGGGACAGGCGACAATGAGCAGTTCTTC
- TRBJ1-5 many TRBV30 CAWSAAEMVPQHF TGTGCCTGGAGTGCGGCCGAGATGGTGCCCCAGCATTTT
TRBD2 TRBJ2-1 many TRBV20-1 CSARPTSGSGLNLGNEQFF TGCAGTGCTAGACCTACAAGCGGGAGCGGACTCAACCTGGGGAATGAGCAGTTCTTC
TRBD2 TRBJ2-1 many TRBV2 CASSGLAQLDEQFF TGTGCCAGCAGTGGACTAGCGCAGTTGGATGAGCAGTTCTTC
TRBD2 TRBJ2-5 few TRBV5-1 CASSPLAGGIKETQYF TGCGCCAGCAGCCCACTAGCGGGAGGGATCAAAGAGACCCAGTACTTC
TRBD1 TRBJ2-3 few TRBV5-1 CASSFDRAADTQYF TGCGCCAGCAGCTTCGACAGGGCCGCAGATACGCAGTATTTT
TRBD2 TRBJ2-3 - TRBV2 CASSRTSGTQYF TGTGCCAGCAGCCGGACTAGCGGTACGCAGTATTTT
TRBD1 TRBJ1-6 few TRBV6-1 CASTPGGRNNSPLHF TGTGCCAGCACCCCAGGGGGCCGCAATAATTCACCCCTCCACTTT
TRBD1 TRBJ1-1 many TRBV28 CASRRQGGTEAFF TGTGCCAGCAGGCGACAGGGCGGCACTGAAGCTTTCTTT